The clone carrying this T cell receptor beta chain has only a few counts. Its antigen is unidentified. The data were taken from a study of PD-1 blockade in mismatch repair-deficient tumors. Turning to the study itself: Patients had over 10 mismatch repair-deficient cancer types, all previously treated and progressing. Study-wide findings and caveats: Tumor-resident clones, often undetectable pretreatment in blood, expanded then contracted after pembrolizumab.

Mismatch repair deficiency was confirmed in all patients, by PCR or immunohistochemistry. Assay: immunoSEQ multiplex PCR; the TCRdb copy retains only in-frame clones and omits some. The sample contains about 24,000 clones, nearly 85% of which appear only once. The CDR3 is 14 residues long. CDR1 and CDR2 from the germline V gene are LGHNA and YSLEER. V was shortened by 2 bases and J by 5 bases, with 13 bases between the two germline ends. The rearrangement links TRBV4-3 to TRBJ2-7; no clear D. This clonotype was sampled from an adult with mismatch repair-deficient cancer. The specimen was peripheral blood, collected 12 weeks after starting pembrolizumab. CDR3 coding DNA: TGCGCCAGCAGCCAAACTTCGGGTTTCAACGAGCAGTACTTC. Translated, it gives CASSQTSGFNEQYF.